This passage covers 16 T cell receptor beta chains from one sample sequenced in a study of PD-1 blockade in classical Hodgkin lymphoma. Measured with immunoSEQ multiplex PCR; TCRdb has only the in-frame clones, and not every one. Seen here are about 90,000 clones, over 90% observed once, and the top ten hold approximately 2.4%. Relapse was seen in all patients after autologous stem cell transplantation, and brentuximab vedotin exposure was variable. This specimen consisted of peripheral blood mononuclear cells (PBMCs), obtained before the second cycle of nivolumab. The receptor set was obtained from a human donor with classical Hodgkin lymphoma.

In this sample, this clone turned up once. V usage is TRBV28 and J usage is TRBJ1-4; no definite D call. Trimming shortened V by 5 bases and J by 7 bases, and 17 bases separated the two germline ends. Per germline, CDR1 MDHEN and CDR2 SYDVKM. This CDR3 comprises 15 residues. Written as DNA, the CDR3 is TGTGCCAGCAGTCGGTACGGTCATCTGGGTGAAAAACTGTTTTTT. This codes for CASSRYGHLGEKLFF.

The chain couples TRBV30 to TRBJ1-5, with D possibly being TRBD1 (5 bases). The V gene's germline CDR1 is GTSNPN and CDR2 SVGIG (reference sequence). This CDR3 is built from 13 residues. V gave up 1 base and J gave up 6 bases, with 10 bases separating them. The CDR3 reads CAWSAGAAQPQHF. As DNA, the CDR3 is TGTGCCTGGAGTGCTGGGGCAGCTCAGCCCCAGCATTTT.

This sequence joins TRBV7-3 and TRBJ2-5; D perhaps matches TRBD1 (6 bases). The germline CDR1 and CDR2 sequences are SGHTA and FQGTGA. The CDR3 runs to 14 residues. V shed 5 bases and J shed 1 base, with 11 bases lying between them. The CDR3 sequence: CASSTGRSQETQYF. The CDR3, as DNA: TGTGCCAGCAGCACAGGGCGCAGCCAAGAGACCCAGTACTTC. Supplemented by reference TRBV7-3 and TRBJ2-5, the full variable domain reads GAGVSQTPSNKVTEKGKYVELRCDPISGHTALYWYRQSLGQGPEFLIYFQGTGAADDSGLPNDRFFAVRPEGSVSTLKIQRTERGDSAVYLCASSTGRSQETQYFGPGTRLLVL.

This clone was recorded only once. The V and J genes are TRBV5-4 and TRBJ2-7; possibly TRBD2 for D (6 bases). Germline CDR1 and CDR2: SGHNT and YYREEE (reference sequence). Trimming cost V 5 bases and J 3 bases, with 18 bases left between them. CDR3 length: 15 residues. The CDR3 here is CASRSKGGPNYEQYF. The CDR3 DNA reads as TGTGCCAGCAGGTCGAAGGGAGGCCCTAACTACGAGCAGTACTTC.

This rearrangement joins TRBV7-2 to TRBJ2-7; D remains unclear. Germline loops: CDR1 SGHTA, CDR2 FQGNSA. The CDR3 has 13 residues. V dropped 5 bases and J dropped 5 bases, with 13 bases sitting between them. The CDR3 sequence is CASSPSAYDEQYF. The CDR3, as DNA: TGTGCCAGCAGCCCTTCCGCCTACGACGAGCAGTACTTC.

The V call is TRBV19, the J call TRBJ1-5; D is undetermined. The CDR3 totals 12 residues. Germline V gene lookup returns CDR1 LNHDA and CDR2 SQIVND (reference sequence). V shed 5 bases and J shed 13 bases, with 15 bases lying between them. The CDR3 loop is CASSPRTAAQHF. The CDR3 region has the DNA TGTGCCAGTAGTCCCCGCACAGCGGCTCAGCATTTT.

The CDR3 bases are TGTGCCAGCACCAGCGGAAACACCGGGGAGCTGTTTTTT. The encoded protein is CASTSGNTGELFF. The rearrangement links TRBV11-3 to TRBJ2-2, with D possibly TRBD2 on 5 matching bases. Trimming cost V 7 bases and J 2 bases, with 8 bases left between them. CDR1 SGHNT and CDR2 YENEEA come from the germline V gene. The CDR3 is 13 amino acids. Looking up the rest from reference TRBV11-3 and TRBJ2-2 gives the full variable domain: EAGVVQSPRYKIIEKKQPVAFWCNPISGHNTLYWYLQNLGQGPELLIRYENEEAVDDSQLPKDRFSAERLKGVDSTLKIQPAELGDSAVYLCASTSGNTGELFFGEGSRLTVL.

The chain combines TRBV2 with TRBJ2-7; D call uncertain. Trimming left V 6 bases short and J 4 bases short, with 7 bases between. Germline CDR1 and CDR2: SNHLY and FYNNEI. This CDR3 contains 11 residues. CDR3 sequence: CASRNGYEQYF. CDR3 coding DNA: TGTGCCAGCAGGAACGGTTACGAGCAGTACTTC. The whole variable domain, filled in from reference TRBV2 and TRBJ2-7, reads EPEVTQTPSHQVTQMGQEVILRCVPISNHLYFYWYRQILGQKVEFLVSFYNNEISEKSEIFDDQFSVERPDGSNFTLKIRSTKLEDSAMYFCASRNGYEQYFGPGTRLTVT.

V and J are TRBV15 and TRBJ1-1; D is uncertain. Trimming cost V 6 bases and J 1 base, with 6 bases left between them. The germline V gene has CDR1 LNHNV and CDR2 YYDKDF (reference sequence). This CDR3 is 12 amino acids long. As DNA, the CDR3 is TGTGCCACCAGTGCTACGAACACTGAAGCTTTCTTT. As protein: CATSATNTEAFF.

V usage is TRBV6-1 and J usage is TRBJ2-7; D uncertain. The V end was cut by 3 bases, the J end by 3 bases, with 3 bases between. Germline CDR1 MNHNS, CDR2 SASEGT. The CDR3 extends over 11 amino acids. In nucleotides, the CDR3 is TGTGCCAGCAGTGATCTCTACGAGCAGTACTTC. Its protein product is CASSDLYEQYF.

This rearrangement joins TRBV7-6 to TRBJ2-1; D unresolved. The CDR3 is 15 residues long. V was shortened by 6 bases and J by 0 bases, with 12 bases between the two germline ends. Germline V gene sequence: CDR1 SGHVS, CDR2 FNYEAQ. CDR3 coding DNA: TGTGCCAGCAGTTCGGGTCCCAGCTCCTACAATGAGCAGTTCTTC. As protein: CASSSGPSSYNEQFF.

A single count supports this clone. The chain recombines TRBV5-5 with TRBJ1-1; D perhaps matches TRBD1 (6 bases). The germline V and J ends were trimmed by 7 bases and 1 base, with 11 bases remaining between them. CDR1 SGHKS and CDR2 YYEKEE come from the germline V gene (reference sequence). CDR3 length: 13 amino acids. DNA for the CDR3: TGTGCCAGCTACTTAGGGGGGAACACTGAAGCTTTCTTT. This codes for CASYLGGNTEAFF.

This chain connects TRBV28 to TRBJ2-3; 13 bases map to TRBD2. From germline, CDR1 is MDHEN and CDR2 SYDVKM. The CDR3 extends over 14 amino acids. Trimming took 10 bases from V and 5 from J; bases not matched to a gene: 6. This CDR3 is CAIQTSGRLDTQYF. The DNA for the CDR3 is TGTGCCATCCAGACTAGCGGGAGGCTAGATACGCAGTATTTT.

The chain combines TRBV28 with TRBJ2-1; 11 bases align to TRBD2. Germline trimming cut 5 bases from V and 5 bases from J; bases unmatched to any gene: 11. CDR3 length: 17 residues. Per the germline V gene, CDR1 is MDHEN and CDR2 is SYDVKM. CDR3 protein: CASSPQVAGGAHNEQFF. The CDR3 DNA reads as TGTGCCAGCAGTCCCCAAGTAGCGGGAGGGGCCCACAATGAGCAGTTCTTC.

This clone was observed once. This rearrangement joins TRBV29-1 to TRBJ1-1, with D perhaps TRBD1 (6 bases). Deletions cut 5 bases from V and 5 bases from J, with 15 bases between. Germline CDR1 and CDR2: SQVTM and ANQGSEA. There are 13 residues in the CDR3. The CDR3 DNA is TGCAGCGTTTACAGGGAGAGAGGAACTGAAGCTTTCTTT. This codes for CSVYRERGTEAFF.

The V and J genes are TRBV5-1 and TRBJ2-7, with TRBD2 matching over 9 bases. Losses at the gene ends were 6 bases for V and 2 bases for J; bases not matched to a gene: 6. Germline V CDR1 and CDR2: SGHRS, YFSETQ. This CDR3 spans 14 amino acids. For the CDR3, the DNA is TGCGCCAGCAACCCGACTAGCGGTACCTACGAGCAGTACTTC. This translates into CASNPTSGTYEQYF. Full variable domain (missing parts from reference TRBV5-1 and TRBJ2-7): KAGVTQTPRYLIKTRGQQVTLSCSPISGHRSVSWYQQTPGQGLQFLFEYFSETQRNKGNFPGRFSGRQFSNSRSEMNVSTLELGDSALYLCASNPTSGTYEQYFGPGTRLTVT.